This TCR beta chain was found in a study of identical twins. TCRdb called the 5' RACE reads again in MiXCR, with one record for every CDR3 protein. Altogether around 1.7 million distinct CDR3 sequences are present, roughly 35% being singletons, with the ten largest covering more than 0.25%. The germline V gene encodes CDR1 DFQATT and CDR2 SNEGSKA (reference sequence). V lost 0 bases to trimming and J lost 6 bases; unmatched junction nucleotides: 7. The CDR3 contains 15 residues. This clonotype was seen more than once but under ten times. This chain links TRBV20-1 with TRBJ2-1; 8 bases agree with TRBD2. The clonotype was recovered from a newborn girl in good health. The sample comprised cord blood. The CDR3 region is CSARDTLRGGNEQFF. The CDR3 DNA reads TGCAGTGCTAGAGATACTCTCCGGGGGGGCAATGAGCAGTTCTTC.